This T cell receptor beta chain was identified during a study of cytomegalovirus exposure and HLA in healthy donors. Study as a whole: The approximately 120 validation repertoires were reported in a later analysis to have been generated on the same platform as the roughly 720 first-cohort repertoires.

Concerning this clone: Its target is unknown.

Study results and caveats: The classifier reportedly diagnosed cytomegalovirus status with high specificity and sensitivity. Most TCR sequences were seen very rarely across donors, but some public TCRs occurred in many. There were a few CMV-associated chains whose specificity for CMV antigens was confirmed in vitro.

TCRdb's table, derived via immunoSEQ multiplex PCR, lists solely in-frame clones and lacks some. The table lists about 220,000 clones, roughly 89% of them singletons. This TCR was sampled from a man younger than 30 in good health and CMV-seronegative. The sample comprised PBMCs.

CDR3 bases: TGTGCCAGCAGCGTAGCGGCAGGGGGTGGAGAGACCCAGTACTTC. It translates to CASSVAAGGGETQYF. This sequence joins TRBV9 and TRBJ2-5; TRBD1 matches at 7 bases. The germline V gene encodes CDR1 SGDLS and CDR2 YYNGEE. There are 15 residues in the CDR3. With V trimmed by 0 bases and J by 4 bases, 6 bases remained unmatched.